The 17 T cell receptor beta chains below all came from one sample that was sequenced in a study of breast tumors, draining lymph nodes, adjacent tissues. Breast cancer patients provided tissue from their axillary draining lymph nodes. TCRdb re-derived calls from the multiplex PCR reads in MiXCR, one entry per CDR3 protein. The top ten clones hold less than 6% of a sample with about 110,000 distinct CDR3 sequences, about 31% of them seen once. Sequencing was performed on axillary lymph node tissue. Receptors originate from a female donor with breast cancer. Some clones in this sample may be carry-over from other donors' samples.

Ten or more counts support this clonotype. Here the CDR3 DNA reads TGTGCCAGCAGCCGCATCCCGTCGGGAGGGGACTCTGGAAACACCATATATTTT. Protein: CASSRIPSGGDSGNTIYF. This chain joins TRBV5-5 and TRBJ1-3; D might be TRBD1 (5 bases). Germline CDR1 is SGHKS and CDR2 is YYEKEE (reference sequence). This CDR3 spans 18 amino acids. The germline V and J ends were trimmed by 4 bases and 0 bases, with 20 bases remaining between them.

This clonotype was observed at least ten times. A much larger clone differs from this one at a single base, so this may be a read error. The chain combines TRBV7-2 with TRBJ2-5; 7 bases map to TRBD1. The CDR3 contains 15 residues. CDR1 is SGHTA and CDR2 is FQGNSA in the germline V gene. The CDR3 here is CASSSESRGRETQHF. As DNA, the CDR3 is TGTGCCAGCAGCTCAGAAAGTAGGGGGCGAGAGACCCAGCACTTC.

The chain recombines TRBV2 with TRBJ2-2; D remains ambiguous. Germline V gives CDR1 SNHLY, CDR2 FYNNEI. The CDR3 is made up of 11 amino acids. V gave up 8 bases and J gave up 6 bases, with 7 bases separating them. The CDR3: CASHKAGELFF. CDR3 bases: TGTGCCAGCCATAAGGCCGGGGAGCTGTTTTTT.

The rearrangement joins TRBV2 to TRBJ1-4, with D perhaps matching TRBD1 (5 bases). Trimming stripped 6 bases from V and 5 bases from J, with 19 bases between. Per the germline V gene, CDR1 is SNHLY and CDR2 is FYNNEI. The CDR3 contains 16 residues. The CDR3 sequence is CASSLGGGAYNEKLFF. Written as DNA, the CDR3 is TGTGCCAGCAGCCTCGGGGGAGGGGCCTACAATGAAAAACTGTTTTTT.

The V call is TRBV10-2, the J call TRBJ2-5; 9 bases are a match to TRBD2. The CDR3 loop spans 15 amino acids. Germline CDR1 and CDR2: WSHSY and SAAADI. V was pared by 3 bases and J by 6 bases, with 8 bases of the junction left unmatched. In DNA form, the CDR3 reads TGCGCCAGCAGTGACATCGGGACTAGCCGCCAGACCCAGTACTTC. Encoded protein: CASSDIGTSRQTQYF.

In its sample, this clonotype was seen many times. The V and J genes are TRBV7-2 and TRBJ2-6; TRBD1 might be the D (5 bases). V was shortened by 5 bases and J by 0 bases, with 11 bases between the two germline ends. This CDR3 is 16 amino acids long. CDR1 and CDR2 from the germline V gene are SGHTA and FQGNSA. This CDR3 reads CASSPGQGSGANVLTF. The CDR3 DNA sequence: TGTGCCAGCAGCCCCGGCCAGGGCTCTGGGGCCAACGTCCTGACTTTC.

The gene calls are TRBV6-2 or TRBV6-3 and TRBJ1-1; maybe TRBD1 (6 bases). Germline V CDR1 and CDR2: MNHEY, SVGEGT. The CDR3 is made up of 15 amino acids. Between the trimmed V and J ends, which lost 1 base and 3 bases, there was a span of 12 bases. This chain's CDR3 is CASSYLDTGYTEAFF. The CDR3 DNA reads TGTGCCAGCAGTTACTTGGATACAGGGTACACTGAAGCTTTCTTT.

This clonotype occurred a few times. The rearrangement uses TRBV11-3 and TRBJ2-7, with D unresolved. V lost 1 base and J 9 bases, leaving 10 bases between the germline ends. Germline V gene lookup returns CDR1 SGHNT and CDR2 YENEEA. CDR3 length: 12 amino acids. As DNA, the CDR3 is TGTGCCAGCAGCTTAGTATCGGGCGCGCAGTACTTC. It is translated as CASSLVSGAQYF. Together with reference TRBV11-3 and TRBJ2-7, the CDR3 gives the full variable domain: EAGVVQSPRYKIIEKKQPVAFWCNPISGHNTLYWYLQNLGQGPELLIRYENEEAVDDSQLPKDRFSAERLKGVDSTLKIQPAELGDSAVYLCASSLVSGAQYFGPGTRLTVT.

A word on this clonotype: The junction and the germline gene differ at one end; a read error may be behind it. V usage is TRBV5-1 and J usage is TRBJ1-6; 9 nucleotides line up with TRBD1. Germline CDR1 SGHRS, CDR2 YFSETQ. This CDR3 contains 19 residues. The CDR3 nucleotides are TGCGCCAGCAGCCCGCGGGAGGGACAGGGTATTTCCTATAGTTCACCCCTCCACTTT. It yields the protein CASSPREGQGISYSSPLHF.

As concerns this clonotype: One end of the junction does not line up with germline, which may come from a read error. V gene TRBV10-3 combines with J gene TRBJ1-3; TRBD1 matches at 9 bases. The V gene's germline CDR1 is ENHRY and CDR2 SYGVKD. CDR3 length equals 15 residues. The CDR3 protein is CAVSDRGGFGNTIYF. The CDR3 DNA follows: TGTGCCGTCAGTGACAGGGGGGGATTCGGAAACACCATATATTTT.

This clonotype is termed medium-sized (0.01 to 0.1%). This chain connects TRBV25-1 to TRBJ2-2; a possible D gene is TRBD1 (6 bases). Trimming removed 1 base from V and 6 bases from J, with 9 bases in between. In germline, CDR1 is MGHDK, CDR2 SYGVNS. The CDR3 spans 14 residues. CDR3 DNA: TGTGCCAGCAGTGAATCAGGGGAAGCCGGGGAGCTGTTTTTT. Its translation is CASSESGEAGELFF.

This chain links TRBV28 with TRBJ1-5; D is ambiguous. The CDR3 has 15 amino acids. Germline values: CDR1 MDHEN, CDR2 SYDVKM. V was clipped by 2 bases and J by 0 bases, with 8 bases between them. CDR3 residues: CASSLASYSNQPQHF. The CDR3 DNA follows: TGTGCCAGCAGTTTAGCCAGCTATAGCAATCAGCCCCAGCATTTT.

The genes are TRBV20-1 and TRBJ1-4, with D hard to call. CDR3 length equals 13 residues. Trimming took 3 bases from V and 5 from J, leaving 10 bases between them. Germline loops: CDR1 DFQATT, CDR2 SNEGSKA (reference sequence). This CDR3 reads CSARAVYNEKLFF. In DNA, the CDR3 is TGCAGTGCTAGGGCCGTGTACAATGAAAAACTGTTTTTT.

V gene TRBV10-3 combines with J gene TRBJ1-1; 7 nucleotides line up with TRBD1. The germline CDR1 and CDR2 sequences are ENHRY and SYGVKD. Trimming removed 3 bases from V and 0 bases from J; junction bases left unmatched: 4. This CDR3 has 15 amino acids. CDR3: CAISDLTGLNTEAFF. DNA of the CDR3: TGTGCCATCAGTGACCTGACAGGGTTGAACACTGAAGCTTTCTTT.

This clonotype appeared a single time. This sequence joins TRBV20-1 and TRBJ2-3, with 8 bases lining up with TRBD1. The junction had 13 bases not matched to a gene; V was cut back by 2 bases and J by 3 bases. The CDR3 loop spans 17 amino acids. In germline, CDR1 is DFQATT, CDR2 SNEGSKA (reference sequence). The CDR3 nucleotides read TGCAGTGCTAGACCGGACAGGGTAGGGTCACGAACAGATACGCAGTATTTT. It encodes CSARPDRVGSRTDTQYF.

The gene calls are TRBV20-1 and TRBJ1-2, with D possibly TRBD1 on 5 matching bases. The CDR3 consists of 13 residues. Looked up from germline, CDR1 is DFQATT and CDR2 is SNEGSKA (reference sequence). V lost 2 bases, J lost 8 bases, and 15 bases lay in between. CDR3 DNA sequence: TGCAGTGCTAGAACGTCGGGGGTTGGAGGCTACACCTTC. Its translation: CSARTSGVGGYTF.

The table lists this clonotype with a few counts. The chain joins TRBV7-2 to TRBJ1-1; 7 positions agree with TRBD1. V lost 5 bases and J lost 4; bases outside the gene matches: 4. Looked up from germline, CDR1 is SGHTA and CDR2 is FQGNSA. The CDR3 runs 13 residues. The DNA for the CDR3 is TGTGCCAGCAGCCCACACAGGGGCACTGAAGCTTTCTTT. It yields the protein CASSPHRGTEAFF.